This T cell receptor beta chain was captured in a study of OX40 agonist ivuxolimab in advanced cancers. Study background: Ivuxolimab, which is an agonistic anti-OX40 (CD134) antibody, was administered to the patients. Overall study findings and caveats: Compared with CD4+, CD8+ T cells on average had more expanded clones. Certain nonresponders likewise exhibited a low normalized T-cell clonal expansion.

On this clone: As yet, its antigen is unknown.

Clones were read by immunoSEQ multiplex PCR, and TCRdb kept only the in-frame ones, dropping some. This sample has approximately 70,000 clones; about 90% occur once, and the top ten carry about 0.45%. V shed 4 bases and J 0 bases; nucleotides not matched to a gene: 1. The CDR3 has 15 amino acids. The V gene's germline CDR1 is LNHDA and CDR2 SQIVND (reference sequence). Researchers took blood at baseline, on cycle 4 day 1, and on cycle 7 day 1. The sequencing used CD4+ or CD8+ T cells sorted from blood, collected in a trial of the OX40 agonist ivuxolimab. The chain recombines TRBV19 with TRBJ2-2, with TRBD1 matching over 8 bases. This TCR was recovered from an adult with an advanced solid tumor such as melanoma, head and neck, liver or kidney cancer. CDR3 nucleotide sequence: TGTGCCAGTAGTAGGGGACAGGCGAACACCGGGGAGCTGTTTTTT. Protein: CASSRGQANTGELFF.